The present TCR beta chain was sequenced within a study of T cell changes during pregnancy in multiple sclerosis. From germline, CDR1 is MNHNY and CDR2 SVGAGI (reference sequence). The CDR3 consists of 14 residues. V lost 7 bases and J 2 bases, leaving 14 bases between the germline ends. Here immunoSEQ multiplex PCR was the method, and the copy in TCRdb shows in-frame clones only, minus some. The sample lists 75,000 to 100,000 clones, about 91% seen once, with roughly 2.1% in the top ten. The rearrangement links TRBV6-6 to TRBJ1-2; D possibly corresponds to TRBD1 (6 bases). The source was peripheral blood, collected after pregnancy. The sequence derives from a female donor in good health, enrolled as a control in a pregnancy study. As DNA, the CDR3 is TGTGCCAGCAATCTACAGGGCGTAAACTATGGCTACACCTTC. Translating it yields CASNLQGVNYGYTF.